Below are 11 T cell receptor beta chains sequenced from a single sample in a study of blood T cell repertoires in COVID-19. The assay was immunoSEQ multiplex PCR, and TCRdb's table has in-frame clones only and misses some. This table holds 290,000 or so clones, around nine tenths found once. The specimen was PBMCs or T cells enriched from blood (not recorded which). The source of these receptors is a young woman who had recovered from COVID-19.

The CDR3: CASSLSGLAGAETQYF. The CDR3 DNA is TGTGCCAGCAGCCTATCAGGACTAGCGGGAGCAGAGACCCAGTACTTC. V and J are TRBV7-8 and TRBJ2-5, with TRBD2 matching over 13 bases. This CDR3 is 16 amino acids long. The trim removed 5 bases at V and 4 bases at J, leaving 7 bases unmatched. The germline CDR1 and CDR2 sequences are SGHVS and FQNEAQ.

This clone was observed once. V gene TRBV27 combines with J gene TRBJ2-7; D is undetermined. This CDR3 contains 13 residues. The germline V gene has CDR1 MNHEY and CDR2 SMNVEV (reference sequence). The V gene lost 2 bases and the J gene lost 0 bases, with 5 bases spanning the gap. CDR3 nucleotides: TGTGCCAGCAGTTTAGTCAGCTCCTACGAGCAGTACTTC. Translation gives CASSLVSSYEQYF.

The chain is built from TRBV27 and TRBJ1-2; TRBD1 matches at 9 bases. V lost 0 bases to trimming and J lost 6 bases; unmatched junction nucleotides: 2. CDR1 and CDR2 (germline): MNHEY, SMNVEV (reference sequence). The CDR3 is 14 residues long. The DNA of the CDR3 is TGTGCCAGCAGTTTATCGGGGACAGGGAATGGCTACACCTTC. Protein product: CASSLSGTGNGYTF.

The CDR3 bases are TGTGCCAGCAGCTTGACACCTGCGAACACCGGGGAGCTGTTTTTT. Translation: CASSLTPANTGELFF. This chain uses TRBV5-8 with TRBJ2-2; no definite D call. With 1 base removed from V and 0 bases from J, the gap between germline ends came to 7 bases. CDR1 and CDR2 (germline): SGHTS, YDEGEE. The CDR3 consists of 15 residues.

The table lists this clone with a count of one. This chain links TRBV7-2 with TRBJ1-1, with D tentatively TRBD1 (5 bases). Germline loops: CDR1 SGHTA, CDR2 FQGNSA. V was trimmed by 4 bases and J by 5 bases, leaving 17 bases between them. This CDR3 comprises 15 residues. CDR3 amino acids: CASSSELTAGTEAFF. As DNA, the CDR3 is TGTGCCAGCAGCTCGGAATTGACAGCAGGGACTGAAGCTTTCTTT.

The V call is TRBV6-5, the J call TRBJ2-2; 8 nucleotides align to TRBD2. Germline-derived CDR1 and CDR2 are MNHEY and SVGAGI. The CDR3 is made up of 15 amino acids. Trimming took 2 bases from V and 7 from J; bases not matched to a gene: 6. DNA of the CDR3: TGTGCCAGCAGTTACACGGGGGGGTTCGGCGGGGAGCTGTTTTTT. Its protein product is CASSYTGGFGGELFF.

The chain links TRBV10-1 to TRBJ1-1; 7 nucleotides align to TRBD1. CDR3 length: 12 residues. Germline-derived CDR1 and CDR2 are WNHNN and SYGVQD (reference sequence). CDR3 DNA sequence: TGCGCTACCCAGGGGGTGAACACTGAAGCTTTCTTT. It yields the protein CATQGVNTEAFF.

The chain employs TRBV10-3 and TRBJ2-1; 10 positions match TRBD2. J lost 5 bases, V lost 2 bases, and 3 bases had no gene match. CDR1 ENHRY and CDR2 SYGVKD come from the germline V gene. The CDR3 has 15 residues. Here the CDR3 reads CAISEVSGRDNEQFF. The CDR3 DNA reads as TGTGCCATCAGTGAGGTCAGCGGGAGGGACAATGAGCAGTTCTTC.

CDR3 coding DNA: TGTGCCAGCAGTGCGGGGAGGTGGACAGATACGCAGTATTTT. Translating it yields CASSAGRWTDTQYF. V usage is TRBV2 and J usage is TRBJ2-3, with D perhaps TRBD2 (6 bases). The germline V gene encodes CDR1 SNHLY and CDR2 FYNNEI. The CDR3 length is 14 residues. V lost 4 bases, J lost 3 bases, and 11 bases lay in between.

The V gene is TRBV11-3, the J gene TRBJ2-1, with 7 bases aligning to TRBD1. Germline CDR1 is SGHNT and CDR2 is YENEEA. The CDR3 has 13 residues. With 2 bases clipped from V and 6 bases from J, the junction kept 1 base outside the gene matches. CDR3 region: CASSLTGVNEQFF. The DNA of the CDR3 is TGTGCCAGCAGCTTAACAGGGGTCAATGAGCAGTTCTTC.

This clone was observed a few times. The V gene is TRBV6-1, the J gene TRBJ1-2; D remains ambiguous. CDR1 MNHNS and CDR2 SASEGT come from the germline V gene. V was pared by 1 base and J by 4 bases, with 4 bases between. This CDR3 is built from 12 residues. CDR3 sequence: CASSEVSYGYTF. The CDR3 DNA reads TGTGCCAGCAGTGAAGTGAGCTATGGCTACACCTTC.